This TCR beta chain was identified during a study of T cells after yellow fever vaccination. Findings and limits, study-wide: Subsequent to the booster, the majority of primary-vaccination clones reappeared (under 98% CD4, roughly 90% CD8).

On this clonotype itself: The antigen is undetermined.

The CDR3 spans 15 residues. V lost 6 bases, J lost 2 bases, and 20 bases lay in between. The V gene's germline CDR1 is SQVTM and CDR2 ANQGSEA. In TCRdb, the 5' RACE reads were re-called with MiXCR into one record per CDR3 protein. The sample carries just under 600,000 distinct CDR3 sequences, around an eighth recorded once. The V and J genes are TRBV29-1 and TRBJ2-7, with D possibly being TRBD2 (6 bases). The receptor comes from a man aged 25 to 40 who received the YFV17D yellow fever vaccine. Source: PBMCs, taken on the day of the yellow fever booster vaccination. CDR3 residues: CSVTPPGGYPYEQYF. In DNA, the CDR3 is TGCAGCGTGACCCCCCCCGGGGGTTATCCCTACGAGCAGTACTTC.